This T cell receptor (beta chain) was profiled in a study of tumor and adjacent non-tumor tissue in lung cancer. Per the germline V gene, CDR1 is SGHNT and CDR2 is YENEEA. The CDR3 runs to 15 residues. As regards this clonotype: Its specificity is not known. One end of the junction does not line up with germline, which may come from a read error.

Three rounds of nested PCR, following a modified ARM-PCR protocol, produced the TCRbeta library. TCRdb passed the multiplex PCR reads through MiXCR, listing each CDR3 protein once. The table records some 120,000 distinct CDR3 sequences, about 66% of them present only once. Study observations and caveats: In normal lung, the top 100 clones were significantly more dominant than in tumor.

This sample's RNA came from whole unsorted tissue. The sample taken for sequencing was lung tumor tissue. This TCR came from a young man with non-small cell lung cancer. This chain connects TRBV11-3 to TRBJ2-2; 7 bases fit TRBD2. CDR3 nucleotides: TGTGCCAGCAGCTTTTTCCTAGCGGAGGCCGGGGAGCTGTGTTTT. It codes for CASSFFLAEAGELCF.